This TCR beta chain was recorded in a study of cytomegalovirus exposure and HLA in healthy donors. General study points: The CMV antigen specificity of a few CMV-associated chains was confirmed through in vitro analysis.

TCRdb's copy holds only in-frame clones and misses some; the assay was immunoSEQ multiplex PCR. The sample carries a few hundred thousand clones, 75% to 95% recorded once. This clone was seen just once. What it recognizes is unknown. Trimming pared 6 bases from V and 2 bases from J, leaving 17 bases between. Germline CDR1 and CDR2: SQVTM and ANQGSEA. This CDR3 region has 16 residues. This chain links TRBV29-1 with TRBJ2-6, with a possible D match to TRBD1 (6 bases). Sequencing used PBMCs. This receptor was obtained from a woman aged 18-35 years in good health and CMV-seronegative. The CDR3 spells CSVLHRVNAGANVLTF. CDR3 nucleotides: TGCAGCGTCCTCCACAGGGTGAATGCTGGGGCCAACGTCCTGACTTTC.